This T cell receptor (beta chain) was obtained from a study of blood T cell repertoires in COVID-19. Study-level background: Some COVID-19 samples were acute and others convalescent; all came from the United States, Italy and Spain. In each case, the material was cDNA or gDNA derived from T cells, B-cell-depleted T cells, or PBMCs.

The CDR3 is 15 residues long. Germline lookup yields CDR1 LGHDT and CDR2 YNNKEL (reference sequence). The V end lost 0 bases, the J end lost 4 bases, and 12 bases lay between the germline ends. As handled by the study authors: Using reference gene primer amplification, nucleated cell counts were estimated. The assay was immunoSEQ multiplex PCR, and TCRdb's table has in-frame clones only and misses some. That table gives V, J and clone size, and the DNA gave D and trimming. The sample has around 120,000 clones; roughly 79% are singletons. The receptor was isolated from a man aged 65 to 85 with acute or convalescent COVID-19. The chain is built from TRBV3-1 (or the pseudogene TRBV3-2) and TRBJ2-5; D not resolved. Sequenced input: peripheral blood. Written as DNA, the CDR3 is TGTGCCAGCAGCCAAGACACAACCAGAGGAGAGACCCAGTACTTC. It specifies CASSQDTTRGETQYF.